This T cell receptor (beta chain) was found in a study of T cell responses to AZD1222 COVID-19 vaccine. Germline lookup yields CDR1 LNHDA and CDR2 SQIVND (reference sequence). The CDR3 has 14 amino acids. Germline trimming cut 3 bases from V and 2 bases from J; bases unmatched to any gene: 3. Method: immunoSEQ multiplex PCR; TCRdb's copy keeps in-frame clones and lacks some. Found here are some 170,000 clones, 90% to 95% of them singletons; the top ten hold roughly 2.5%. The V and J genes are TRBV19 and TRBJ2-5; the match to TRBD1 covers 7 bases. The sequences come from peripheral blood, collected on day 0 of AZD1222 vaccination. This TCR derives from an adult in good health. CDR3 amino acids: CASSIFRGQETQYF. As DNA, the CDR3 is TGTGCCAGTAGTATCTTCAGGGGGCAAGAGACCCAGTACTTC.